Reported below is one TCR beta chain. The CDR3 length is 14 residues. The germline CDR1 and CDR2 sequences are LNHDA and SQIVND (reference sequence). Trimming shortened V by 7 bases and J by 12 bases, and 24 bases separated the two germline ends. This entry belongs to a study of graft-versus-host responses after intestinal transplantation. The method was immunoSEQ multiplex PCR; TCRdb's version includes in-frame clones alone and lacks a portion of them. The sample includes some 43,000 clones, approximately 94% seen only once; the top ten take approximately 1.4%. The sequenced sample was PBMCs, obtained around 48 weeks after intestinal transplant. The TCR comes from a human patient who received an intestinal transplant, so some T cells may come from the graft donor. This rearrangement joins TRBV19 to TRBJ1-1; perhaps TRBD1 as D (6 bases). CDR3: CASTMDSWRKRTFF. CDR3 sequence (DNA): TGTGCCAGTACCATGGACAGCTGGCGGAAGAGGACTTTCTTT.